This T cell receptor beta chain was profiled in a study of blood T cell repertoires in COVID-19. Symptom resolution, clearance, or two negative PCRs marked donors in Cohort 3 as recovered. The data were produced by immunoSEQ multiplex PCR, yet TCRdb's version contains in-frame clones alone and is incomplete. The sample contains 400,000 or so clones, 80% to 90% of which appear only once. The germline V gene has CDR1 SEHNR and CDR2 FQNEAQ (reference sequence). V was pared by 6 bases and J by 6 bases, with 4 bases of the junction left unmatched. This CDR3 comprises 13 residues. The chain couples TRBV7-9 to TRBJ1-1; 10 bases fit TRBD1. The sequenced sample was PBMCs or T cells enriched from blood (not recorded which). The TCR originated in a man aged 25-40 years who had recovered from COVID-19. CDR3 DNA sequence: TGTGCCAGCAGTCGACAGGGGGCGCCTGAAGCTTTCTTT. Translating it yields CASSRQGAPEAFF.